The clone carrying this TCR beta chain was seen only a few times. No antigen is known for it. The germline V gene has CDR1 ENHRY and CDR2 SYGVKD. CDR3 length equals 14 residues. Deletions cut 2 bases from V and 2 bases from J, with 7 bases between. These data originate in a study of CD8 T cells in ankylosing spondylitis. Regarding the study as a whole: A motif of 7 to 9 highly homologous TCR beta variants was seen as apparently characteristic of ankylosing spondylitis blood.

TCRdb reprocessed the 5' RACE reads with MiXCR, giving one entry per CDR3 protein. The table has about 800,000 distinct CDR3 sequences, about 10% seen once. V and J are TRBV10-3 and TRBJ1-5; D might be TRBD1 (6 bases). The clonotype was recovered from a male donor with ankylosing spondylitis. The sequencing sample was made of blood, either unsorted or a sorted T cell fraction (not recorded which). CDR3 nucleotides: TGTGCCATCAGTGAGGCAGGGGGCAATCAGCCCCAGCATTTT. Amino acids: CAISEAGGNQPQHF.